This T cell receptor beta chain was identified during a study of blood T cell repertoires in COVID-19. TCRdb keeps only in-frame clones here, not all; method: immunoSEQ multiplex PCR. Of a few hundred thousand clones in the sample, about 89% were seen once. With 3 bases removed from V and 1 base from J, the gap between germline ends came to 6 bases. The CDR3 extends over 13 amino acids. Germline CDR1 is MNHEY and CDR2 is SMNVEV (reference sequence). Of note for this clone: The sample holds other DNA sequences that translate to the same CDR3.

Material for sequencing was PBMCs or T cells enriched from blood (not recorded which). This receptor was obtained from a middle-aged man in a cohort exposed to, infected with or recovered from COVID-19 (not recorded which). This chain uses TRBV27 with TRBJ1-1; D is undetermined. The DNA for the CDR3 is TGTGCCAGCAGTTTCCGGGGGAACACTGAAGCTTTCTTT. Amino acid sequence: CASSFRGNTEAFF.